This T cell receptor (beta chain) was profiled in a study of cytomegalovirus exposure and HLA in healthy donors (dated by TCRdb to between 2016 and 2019). Concerning the study at large: An earlier analysis of roughly 500 of the donors reported approximately 280 Gb of sequence data and 95 million to 140 million unique TCR beta sequences obtained from around 190 million T cells. An early release covering about 600 HLA-typed donors comprised about 310 gigabases of sequencing data and 85 million to 100 million unique TCR sequences. Of the 300 to 500 genotyped donors, roughly 76% were placed in the genetic ancestry cluster associated with self-reported Caucasian donors. The study aimed to test whether signatures of past pathogen exposure could be identified by cataloging public T cell receptors. The study profiled the T cell repertoires of around 700 subjects by immunosequencing and related them to cytomegalovirus serostatus. Along with the approximately 670-subject first cohort, a separate validation cohort of over a hundred different subjects was used. The study combined high-throughput TCR immunosequencing, statistical association of individual TCRs with disease status, and machine learning to predict cytomegalovirus infection status. In a later analysis, previously published TCR beta repertoires from 500 to 750 donors were re-analyzed and high-resolution HLA genotyping was added so that TCR occurrence patterns could be studied. Rather than drawing on any new phenotypic data, the later analysis identified candidate immune exposures from TCR beta sequences and the way those sequences occurred across donors. An earlier analysis of about 600 of the donors used high-throughput TCR beta sequencing to judge whether each TCR beta V gene segment behaved as functional or pseudogenic. Alongside the repertoire data, information on donor age, sex, ethnicity and CMV serostatus was compiled. A later genetic analysis took genome-wide SNP genotypes for about 65% of the 666 donors and used that subset as a discovery cohort. Every repertoire in the discovery cohort had been generated on one and the same sequencing platform. Class I and class II HLA loci were covered by the typing at four-digit resolution. Typing coverage varied by locus: roughly 620-640 donors for A, B, C, DRB1 and DQB1; roughly 560 for DQA1; about 600 for DPA1; 450 to 480 for DPB1. Several DR-DQ haplotypes were handled as single units for association and clustering, since linkage in the cohort was strong. Among a few hundred genotyped donors of the cohort, an average of approximately 250,000 unique TCR beta nucleotide sequences were sequenced per donor, approximately 20% of them non-productive.

Library preparation was by the immunoSEQ multiplex PCR assay. For the multiplex PCR, a mixture combining 60 forward primers for TCR Vbeta segments and 13 reverse primers for TCR Jbeta segments was used. The CDR3 region of rearranged TCR beta genes was amplified from genomic DNA with a multiplex PCR assay. On the Illumina HiSeq System, the amplified TCR beta libraries were sequenced as 87-base-pair reads. As for the authors' bioinformatics: Across the roughly 600 repertoires, a later analysis counted tens of millions of unique TCR beta chains, around 11 million of which were shared by at least two donors. To remove PCR and sequencing errors, raw reads were error-corrected and collapsed into unique sequences using a nearest-neighbor algorithm that merged closely related sequences. V, D and J gene segments were assigned by aligning CDR3 sequences to IMGT reference sequences. For a sequence to be retained, a match of at least six nucleotides was required to both a V gene segment and a J gene segment. Rearrangements were called productive when the CDR3 lacked stop codons and stayed in frame with V and J; all others were non-productive. CDR3 was defined by IMGT convention, running from the second conserved V-encoded cysteine to the conserved J-encoded phenylalanine. The earlier analysis of 587 of the donors excluded sequences that lacked an unambiguous match to a single V gene segment. An earlier analysis of roughly 590 of the donors called V segments functional above 56.7% productive rearrangements and segregating when the between-donor standard deviation exceeded 5%. A statistical classification framework was developed to diagnose cytomegalovirus status using the catalog of TCR beta chain sequences. V and J gene assignment, in a later analysis, came from comparing TCR nucleotide sequences with IMGT/GENE-DB human TR gene sequences. A later analysis assigned CDR3 sequences and most-parsimonious VDJ recombination scenarios with the TCRdist pipeline. In a later analysis, each TCR beta chain was defined by its CDR3 amino acid sequence together with its V-gene family, and reads without a unique V-gene family were excluded. As a way to deal with suspected cross-contamination and a sequencing artifact, a later analysis dropped under 600 nucleotide sequences that were highly shared and had low generation probability. For each public chain, a later analysis derived a clonal expansion index from normalized ranks of inferred template counts within each repertoire. Generation probabilities in a later analysis came from a VDJ recombination model fitted to out-of-frame rearrangements, and those results were checked against IGoR. Hypergeometric tests were used in a later analysis to score TCR-TCR, TCR-HLA and TCR-CMV co-occurrence, with a repertoire-size bias correction applied to the TCR pairs. False discovery rates were estimated in a later analysis by permuting HLA or CMV assignments 20 times. In a later analysis, co-occurring TCRs were grouped using DBSCAN, with TCRdist sequence similarity added in when clustering inside HLA-allele-positive subsets. For co-occurrence clustering, repertoires with fewer than 30,000 or more than 120,000 public chains were excluded, along with roughly 5 repertoires with anomalous nucleotide sharing. TCRdb holds this immuneACCESS table with in-frame rearrangements only. Some clones are missing; in checked studies, unresolved V genes explain under half, and the rest has no known cause. V and J calls and clone size follow that table, whereas D and trimming were derived from the DNA. This sample comprises about 210,000 clones, more than 75% of them detected only once. The ten most abundant clones make up roughly 5.5% of the sample.

The germline V gene sets CDR1 to SNHLY and CDR2 to FYNNEI. The CDR3 has 18 amino acids, counting the end cysteine and valine. Only CDR3 DNA is held: 54 bases, read in frame from base 1. Trimming costs V 2 bases and J 4 bases, and their ends lie 24 bases apart. Findings and caveats that apply to the study as a whole: For the cohort, immune exposure information was limited to CMV serostatus. Because the 87-base-pair reads could not distinguish some IMGT-functional V segments, including TRBV6-2 and TRBV6-3, those segments were excluded. A cluster of highly shared sequence variants was judged likely to be a technical artifact of the sequencing pipeline. In a later analysis, TCR association rates were found to vary across HLA loci, with the most associated TCRs seen for DRB1 alleles and the fewest for HLA-C alleles. A further reported finding was that TCR beta sequences accurately predicted the HLA-A and HLA-B alleles for most subjects in the first cohort. Only TCR beta chains were sequenced in this cohort, and the absence of alpha or paired-chain data limited detectable features. A later analysis associated 17,000 or so TCR beta sequences with specific HLA alleles at a false discovery rate of 0.05. Correlated functional status among segregating V segments might reflect linkage disequilibrium, but an unknown experimental factor could not be ruled out. A later genetic analysis associated a missense DCLRE1C variant with V-gene and J-gene trimming of TCR beta chains, and an independent cohort replicated the association. In vitro tests confirmed that three of the cytomegalovirus-associated TCR beta chains recognize cytomegalovirus antigens. An earlier analysis of 450 to 750 of the donors showed that most TCR beta V segments appeared in productive rearrangements either about 87% or about 30% of the time, which broadly matched IMGT annotations. It was suggested by the authors that the approach could potentially be generalized to other disease states and immunological phenotypes. Presence/absence analyses assumed roughly uniform sequencing depth across donors, an assumption that may not hold. Compared with the 666-donor mean, donors in an Asian-associated ancestry cluster had fewer N-insertions in productive TCRs, according to a later genetic analysis. HLA typing was unavailable for some donors at each locus, so association tests used only the typed subset. The earlier analysis of nearly 600 of the donors excluded some 16 rarely observed V segments, including chromosome 9 orphons, because counts were too low. When HLA alleles, especially DR and DQ, strongly co-occurred, attributing TCR associations to individual alleles was difficult. A total of roughly 160 TCR beta chains were listed by the study as associated with cytomegalovirus. In both the original and validation cohorts, the classifier was reported to diagnose cytomegalovirus status with high specificity and sensitivity. According to a later analysis, most CMV-associated TCR beta chains appeared to be HLA-restricted, and the HLA associations seemed to be driven largely by CMV exposure. A later analysis found that HLA-associated TCR beta chains were more clonally expanded and had lower generation probabilities than equally common non-associated chains. While some public TCRs were present in many individuals, most TCR sequences turned up only very rarely across donors. Several of the top co-occurrence clusters appeared to be linked to parvovirus B19, influenza, CMV and Epstein-Barr virus, according to a later analysis.

The table lists this clone with a count of one. Its cognate antigen has yet to be identified. One base away there is no much larger clone; base qualities are not given. The cohort consisted of 600 to 750 healthy bone marrow donors. Cohort members were all nominally healthy when sampled, although unrecorded immune exposures were likely present. The donor was CMV seropositive and was included in the group of around 300 seropositive cohort members. Every donor gave a peripheral blood sample, and the peripheral blood mononuclear cells from that sample were used for TCR beta sequencing. Genomic DNA was extracted from the blood cell samples with the Qiagen DNeasy Blood Extraction Kit.

Sequencing was carried out using PBMCs. This clonotype was sampled from a man aged 35-49 years in good health and CMV-seropositive. The chain couples TRBV2 to TRBJ2-7, and TRBD1 may be the D gene, going by 6 matching bases. CDR3 sequence: CASSEPSNATGPGYEQYV. The nucleotides read TGTGCCAGCAGTGAACCCAGCAACGCTACAGGGCCCGGGTACGAGCAGTACGTC.